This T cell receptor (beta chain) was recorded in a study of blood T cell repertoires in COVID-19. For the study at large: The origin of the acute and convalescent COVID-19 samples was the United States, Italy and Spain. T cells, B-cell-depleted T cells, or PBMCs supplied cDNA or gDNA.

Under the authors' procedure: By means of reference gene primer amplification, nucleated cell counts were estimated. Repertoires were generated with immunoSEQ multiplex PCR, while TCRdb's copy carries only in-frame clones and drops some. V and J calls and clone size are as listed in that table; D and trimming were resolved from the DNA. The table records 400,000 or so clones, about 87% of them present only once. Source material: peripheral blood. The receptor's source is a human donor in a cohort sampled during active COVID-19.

DNA for the CDR3: TGTGCCAGCAGTCAGTTTGGTTATGGCTACACCTTC. This gives the protein CASSQFGYGYTF. The rearrangement joins TRBV27 to TRBJ1-2; D gene uncertain. Trimming left V 5 bases short and J 5 bases short, with 9 bases between. Germline-derived CDR1 and CDR2 are MNHEY and SMNVEV (reference sequence). CDR3 length equals 12 residues.